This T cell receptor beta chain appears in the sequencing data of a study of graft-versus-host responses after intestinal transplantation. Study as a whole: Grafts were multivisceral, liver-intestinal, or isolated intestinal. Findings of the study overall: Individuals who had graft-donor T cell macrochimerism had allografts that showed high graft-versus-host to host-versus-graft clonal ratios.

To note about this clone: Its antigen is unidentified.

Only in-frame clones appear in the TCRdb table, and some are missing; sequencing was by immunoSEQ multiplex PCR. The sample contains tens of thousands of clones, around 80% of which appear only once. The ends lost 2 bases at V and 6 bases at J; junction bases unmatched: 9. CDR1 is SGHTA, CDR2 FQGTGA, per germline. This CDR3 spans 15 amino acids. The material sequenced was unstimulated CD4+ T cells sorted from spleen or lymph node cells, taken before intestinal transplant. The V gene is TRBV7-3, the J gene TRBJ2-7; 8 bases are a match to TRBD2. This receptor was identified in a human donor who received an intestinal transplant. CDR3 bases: TGTGCCAGCAGCTTATCGCCGGGACTAGTACGCGAGCAGTACTTC. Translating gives CASSLSPGLVREQYF.